These T cell receptor beta chains were read from a single sample in a study of graft-versus-host responses after intestinal transplantation. Some clones are missing from TCRdb's copy, which holds only in-frame ones; the method was immunoSEQ multiplex PCR. The data show 86,000 or so clones, around 90% seen once. These receptors have no identified antigens. Material: unstimulated CD8+ T cells sorted from spleen or lymph node cells, obtained before intestinal transplant. These TCRs come from a human donor who received an intestinal transplant. Both conserved end residues are part of each CDR3. Fields, in order: V gene, CDR3 length, CDR3 protein.

TRBV4-1,15,CASSHNRVDTGELFF
TRBV7-9,17,CASSLGHIGQGNYGYTF
TRBV11-2,14,CASSTGQGIGEQFF
TRBV19,16,CASSRASAMYSYEQYF
TRBV28,16,CASSRPAGGLADTQYF
TRBV4-1,14,CASSPLAGSATQYF
TRBV6-6,12,CACGHQLAEAFF
TRBV4-2,16,CASSHAGTGYVDEQFF
TRBV7-2,19,CASSRLDRERQSRANVLTF
TRBV6-5,14,CASSPAAGESEQYF
TRBV19,15,CASTEGAWSNQPQHF
TRBV10-2,15,CASTWTDLKGETQYF
TRBV12-5,21,CASGLVTRQGDGGTYNSPLHF
TRBV10-2,15,CASSDGSGRGNEQFF
TRBV10-2,14,CASKASEWTDTQYF
TRBV6-1,15,CASSVQERIYNEQFF
TRBV27,14,CASTKRGGQETQYF
TRBV9,20,CASSVKERSGVGSGANVLTF
TRBV5-5,16,CASSSFNPFSGNTIYF
TRBV11-2,14,CASSPRGPNYGYTF
TRBV19,13,CASSIVFTDTQYF
TRBV27,14,CASSPIDNPYEQYF
TRBV11-2,19,CASSFLNRPGLAGLKTQYF
TRBV2,11,CASRSGKGAFF
TRBV6-6,14,CASSYAGDTYEQYF